The rows below give T cell receptor beta chains drawn from one sample of a study of OX40 agonist ivuxolimab in advanced cancers. Profiling relied on immunoSEQ multiplex PCR, and the TCRdb table lists in-frame clones only, not all of them. The data hold 67,000 or so clones, with about 85% observed a single time. Here the sequenced sample was CD4+ or CD8+ T cells sorted from blood, taken in a trial of the OX40 agonist ivuxolimab. The receptor source for this set is an adult with an advanced solid tumor such as melanoma, head and neck, liver or kidney cancer. Each CDR3 is given with its conserved first and last residue. The D gene is left open where the match is weak. Size is omitted from some rows. Given values are once, few, many or a class for expanded clones.

clone_size j_call v_call d_call cdr3_aa cdr3_nt
. TRBJ1-4 TRBV4-1 . CASSQDRSNLNEKLFF TGCGCCAGCAGCCAAGATCGGTCCAACCTTAATGAAAAACTGTTTTTT
. TRBJ2-1 TRBV6-6 TRBD2 CASSYASGGGFNEQFF TGTGCCAGCAGTTATGCTAGCGGGGGGGGTTTCAATGAGCAGTTCTTC
. TRBJ2-3 TRBV19 TRBD2 CASSISGNTDTQYF TGTGCCAGTAGTATTAGCGGGAACACAGATACGCAGTATTTT
. TRBJ2-7 TRBV9 . CASSVDSRDYEQYF TGTGCCAGCAGCGTAGACTCCCGGGACTACGAGCAGTACTTC
. TRBJ2-1 TRBV19 . CASRGSIDEQFF TGTGCCAGTAGGGGTAGCATCGATGAGCAGTTCTTC
few TRBJ1-5 TRBV2 . CASSERAGVDYDQPQHF TGTGCCAGCAGTGAGCGAGCAGGAGTTGACTACGATCAGCCCCAGCATTTT
. TRBJ2-1 TRBV28 TRBD1 CASGTGGELMAVDEQFF TGTGCCAGCGGAACAGGGGGCGAATTGATGGCCGTCGATGAGCAGTTCTTC
. TRBJ1-4 TRBV2 . CASSDLAGWSATNEKLFF TGTGCCAGCAGTGATTTGGCAGGGTGGAGTGCAACTAATGAAAAACTGTTTTTT
. TRBJ1-2 TRBV5-5 . CASSLGQALPDPHGYTF TGTGCCAGCAGCTTGGGACAGGCTTTACCTGACCCCCATGGCTACACCTTC
. TRBJ2-7 TRBV28 . CASSDSYEQYF TGTGCCAGCAGCGACAGCTACGAGCAGTACTTC
. TRBJ2-7 TRBV5-8 TRBD2 CASSLAGAGVPSYEQYF TGTGCCAGCAGCTTGGCCGGAGCGGGGGTCCCCTCCTACGAGCAGTACTTC
. TRBJ2-7 TRBV2 . CASSEDGSYEQYF TGTGCCAGCAGTGAGGACGGCTCCTACGAGCAGTACTTC
. TRBJ2-3 TRBV27 TRBD2 CASRKLTSGRLEHTQYF TGTGCCAGCAGGAAACTCACTAGCGGGAGGTTGGAACATACGCAGTATTTT
. TRBJ2-5 TRBV27 . CASSKNSDSETQYF TGTGCCAGCAGCAAAAACTCGGACAGCGAGACCCAGTACTTC